Below are 3 T cell receptor beta chains sequenced from a single sample in a study of siplizumab effects on memory and regulatory T cells. Profiling relied on immunoSEQ multiplex PCR, and the TCRdb table lists in-frame clones only, not all of them. The sample lists 15,000 to 20,000 clones; around 42% were seen once. The antigens these receptors bind are not known. Responder and stimulator cells in the mixed lymphocyte reaction were cultured together for roughly 6 days at 37°C. What was sequenced was CFSE-low (dividing) CD4+ T cells sorted from an allogeneic mixed lymphocyte reaction. These receptors originate from a human donor in good health; the cells came from an allogeneic mixed lymphocyte reaction.

The V gene is TRBV6-1, the J gene TRBJ2-7; the match to TRBD1 covers 7 bases. The CDR3 length is 14 residues. The V segment lost 6 bases and the J segment 1 base; nucleotides outside the gene matches: 6. CDR1 and CDR2 (germline): MNHNS, SASEGT. The CDR3 here is CASRDAGGSYEQYF. CDR3 coding DNA: TGTGCCAGCAGAGACGCAGGGGGTTCCTACGAGCAGTACTTC.

The chain recombines TRBV29-1 with TRBJ1-2; perhaps TRBD1 as D (5 bases). Trimming shortened V by 4 bases and J by 2 bases, and 14 bases separated the two germline ends. The CDR3 is 14 amino acids. Per germline, CDR1 SQVTM and CDR2 ANQGSEA. The CDR3 is CSVVGRGRNYGYTF. Here the CDR3 DNA reads TGCAGCGTTGTGGGAAGGGGCCGGAACTATGGCTACACCTTC.

V gene TRBV6-6 combines with J gene TRBJ2-5; no firm D call. Germline V CDR1 and CDR2: MNHNY, SVGAGI (reference sequence). The CDR3 is 12 residues long. With 2 bases removed from V and 4 bases from J, the gap between germline ends came to 5 bases. CDR3 DNA: TGTGCCAGCAGTTACAACAGAGAGACCCAGTACTTC. Translation gives CASSYNRETQYF.